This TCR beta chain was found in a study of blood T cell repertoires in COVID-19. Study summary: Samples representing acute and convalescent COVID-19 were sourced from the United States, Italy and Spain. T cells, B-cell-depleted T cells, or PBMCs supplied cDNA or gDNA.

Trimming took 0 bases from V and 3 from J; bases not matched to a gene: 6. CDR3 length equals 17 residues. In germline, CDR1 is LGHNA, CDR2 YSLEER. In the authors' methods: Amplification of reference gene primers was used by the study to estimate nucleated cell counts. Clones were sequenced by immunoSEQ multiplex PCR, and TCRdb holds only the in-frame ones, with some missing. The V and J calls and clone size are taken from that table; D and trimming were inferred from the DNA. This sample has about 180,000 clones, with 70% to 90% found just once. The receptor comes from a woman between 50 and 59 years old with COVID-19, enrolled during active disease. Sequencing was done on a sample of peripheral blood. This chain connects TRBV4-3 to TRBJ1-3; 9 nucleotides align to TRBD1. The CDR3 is CASSQDGTGNSGNTIYF. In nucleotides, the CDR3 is TGCGCCAGCAGCCAAGATGGGACAGGGAACAGTGGAAACACCATATATTTT.